Below, 4 T cell receptor beta chains from the same sample are listed, as sequenced in a study of Ad26.COV2.S vaccination and SARS-CoV-2 variants (dated by TCRdb to the early 2020s). Taken with the paper, the label for treatment or condition translates to: some 20 received Ad26.COV2.S at low or high dose, single or two shots; several received placebo; per-sample allocation not given. For vaccine and placebo recipients, repertoires were sequenced using samples collected on day 63 after the first injection. The method behind the library was the immunoSEQ multiplex PCR assay. TCRdb stores this immuneACCESS table with in-frame sequences only. Part of the clones is absent; in the studies checked, under half of the shortfall reflects unresolved V genes, and no reason is known for the rest. The sample profile shows about 350,000 clones; more than 75% of them were found once. Together, the top ten hold more than 3% of the sample.

This material consisted of peripheral blood, taken in a trial of Ad26.COV2.S vaccine versus placebo. The receptors stem from a person aged 18 to 65 who received the Ad26.COV2.S COVID-19 vaccine or a placebo.

This chain connects TRBV29-1 to TRBJ1-1; TRBD1 matches at 11 bases. This CDR3 has 13 residues. Germline CDR1 SQVTM, CDR2 ANQGSEA. With V trimmed by 4 bases and J by 5 bases, 3 bases remained unmatched. The CDR3 nucleotides are TGCAGCGTTGTGGGACAGGGGGGGACTGAAGCTTTCTTT. Encoded protein: CSVVGQGGTEAFF.

V is TRBV10-3 and J is TRBJ2-7; D is ambiguous. The CDR3 sequence is 12 residues long. CDR1 and CDR2 from the germline V gene are ENHRY and SYGVKD. Trimming pared 2 bases from V and 9 bases from J, leaving 11 bases between. CDR3 residues: CAISERARGQYF. The CDR3 DNA follows: TGTGCCATCAGTGAGAGGGCGCGAGGGCAGTACTTC.

The V and J genes are TRBV18 and TRBJ2-7; a weak D match, TRBD1 (6 bases). The germline V and J ends were trimmed by 4 bases and 1 base, with 8 bases remaining between them. Germline assignment: CDR1 KGHSH and CDR2 LQKENI. The CDR3 extends over 13 amino acids. CDR3 region: CASSRDRSYEQYF. CDR3 nucleotide sequence: TGTGCCAGCTCACGCGACAGGTCCTACGAGCAGTACTTC.

The chain couples TRBV12-3 or TRBV12-4 to TRBJ2-7; D is uncertain. This CDR3 comprises 13 residues. The ends were cut back, 6 bases at V and 0 bases at J, with 9 bases in the middle. CDR3 region: CASSPRSSYEQYF. CDR3 bases: TGTGCCAGCAGCCCAAGGAGCTCCTACGAGCAGTACTTC.